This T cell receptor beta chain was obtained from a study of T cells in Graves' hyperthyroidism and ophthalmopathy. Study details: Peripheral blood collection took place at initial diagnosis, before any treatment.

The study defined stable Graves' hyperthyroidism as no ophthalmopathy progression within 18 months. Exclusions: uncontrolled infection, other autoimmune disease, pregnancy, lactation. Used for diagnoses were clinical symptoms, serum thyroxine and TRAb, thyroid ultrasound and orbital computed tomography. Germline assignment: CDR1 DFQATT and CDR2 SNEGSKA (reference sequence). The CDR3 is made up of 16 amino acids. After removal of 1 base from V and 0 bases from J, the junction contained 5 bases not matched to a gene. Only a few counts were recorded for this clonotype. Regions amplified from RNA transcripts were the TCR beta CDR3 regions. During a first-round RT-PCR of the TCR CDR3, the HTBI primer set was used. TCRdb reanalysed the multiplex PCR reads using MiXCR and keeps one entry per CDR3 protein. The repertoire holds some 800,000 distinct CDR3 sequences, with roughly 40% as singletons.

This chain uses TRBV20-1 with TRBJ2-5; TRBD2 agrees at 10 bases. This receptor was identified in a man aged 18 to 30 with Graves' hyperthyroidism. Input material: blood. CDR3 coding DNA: TGCAGTGCTAGAGTTTTTAGCGGGAGGTACCAAGAGACCCAGTACTTC. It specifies CSARVFSGRYQETQYF.